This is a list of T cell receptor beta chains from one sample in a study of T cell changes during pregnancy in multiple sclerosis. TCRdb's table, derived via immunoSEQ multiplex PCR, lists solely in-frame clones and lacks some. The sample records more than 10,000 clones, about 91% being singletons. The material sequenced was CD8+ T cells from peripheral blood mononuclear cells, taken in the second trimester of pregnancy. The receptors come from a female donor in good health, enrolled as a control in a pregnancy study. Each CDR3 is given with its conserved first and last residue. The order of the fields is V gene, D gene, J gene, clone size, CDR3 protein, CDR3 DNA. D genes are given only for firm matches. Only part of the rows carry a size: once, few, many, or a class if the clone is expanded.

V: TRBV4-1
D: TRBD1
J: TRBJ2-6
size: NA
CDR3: CASSHIMTGVGANVLTF
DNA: TGCGCCAGCAGCCATATAATGACAGGGGTCGGGGCCAACGTCCTGACTTTC

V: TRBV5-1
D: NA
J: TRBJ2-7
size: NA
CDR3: CASRRGGVFYEQYF
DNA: TGCGCCAGCCGCCGCGGCGGGGTCTTCTACGAGCAGTACTTC

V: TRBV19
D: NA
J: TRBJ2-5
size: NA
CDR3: CASSTPKGWGRQETQYF
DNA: TGTGCCAGTAGTACCCCAAAAGGGTGGGGGAGGCAAGAGACCCAGTACTTC

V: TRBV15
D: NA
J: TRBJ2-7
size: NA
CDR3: CATSRDLEADEQYF
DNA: TGTGCCACCAGCAGAGATTTGGAGGCCGACGAGCAGTACTTC

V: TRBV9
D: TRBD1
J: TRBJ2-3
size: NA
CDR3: CASSIRDRDTDTQYF
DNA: TGTGCCAGCAGTATCCGGGACAGGGATACAGATACGCAGTATTTT

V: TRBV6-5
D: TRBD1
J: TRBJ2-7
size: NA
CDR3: CASSSGTGGPYEQYF
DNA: TGTGCCAGCAGTTCCGGGACAGGGGGCCCCTACGAGCAGTACTTC

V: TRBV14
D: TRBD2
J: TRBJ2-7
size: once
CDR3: CASSYRTSGSVHEQYF
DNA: TGTGCCAGCAGCTACCGGACTAGCGGGAGCGTACATGAGCAGTACTTC

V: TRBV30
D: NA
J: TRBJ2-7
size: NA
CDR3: CACADSGEQYF
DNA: TGTGCCTGTGCCGACAGCGGGGAGCAGTACTTC

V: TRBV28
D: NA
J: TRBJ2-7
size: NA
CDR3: CASSFQRRGGEQYF
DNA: TGTGCCAGCAGTTTCCAGCGAAGGGGTGGCGAGCAGTACTTC

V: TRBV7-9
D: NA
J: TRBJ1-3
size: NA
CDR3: CASSKGGMDGSGNTIYF
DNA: TGTGCCAGCTCCAAGGGGGGGATGGACGGCTCTGGAAACACCATATATTTT

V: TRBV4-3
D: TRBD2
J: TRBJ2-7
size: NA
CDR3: CASSQSTSGSYEQYF
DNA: TGCGCCAGCAGCCAGTCGACTAGCGGGAGTTACGAGCAGTACTTC

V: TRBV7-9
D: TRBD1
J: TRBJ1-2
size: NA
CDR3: CASSFGTGNYGYTF
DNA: TGTGCCAGCAGCTTTGGGACAGGGAACTATGGCTACACCTTC

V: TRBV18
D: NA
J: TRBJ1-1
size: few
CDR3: CASSPGTEAFF
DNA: TGTGCCAGCTCACCCGGGACTGAAGCTTTCTTT

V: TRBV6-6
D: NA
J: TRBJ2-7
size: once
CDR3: CASGYSSYEQYF
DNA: TGTGCCAGCGGGTACAGCTCCTACGAGCAGTACTTC

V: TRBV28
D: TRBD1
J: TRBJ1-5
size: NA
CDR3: CASRIRDRVSPQHF
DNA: TGTGCCAGCAGAATCCGGGACAGGGTTTCGCCCCAGCATTTT

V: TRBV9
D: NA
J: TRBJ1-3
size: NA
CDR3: CASSDSSGNTIYF
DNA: TGTGCCAGCAGCGACAGCTCTGGAAACACCATATATTTT

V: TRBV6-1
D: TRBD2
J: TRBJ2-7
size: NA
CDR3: CASSEGVAGMGSYEQYF
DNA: TGTGCCAGCAGTGAAGGGGTAGCGGGAATGGGCTCCTACGAGCAGTACTTC

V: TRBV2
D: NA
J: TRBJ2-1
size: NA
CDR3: CASSRQEQFF
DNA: TGTGCCAGCAGCCGACAGGAGCAGTTCTTC

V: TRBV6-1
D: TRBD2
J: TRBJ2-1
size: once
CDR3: CASRVTSGYYNEQFF
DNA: TGTGCCAGCAGGGTCACTAGCGGCTACTACAATGAGCAGTTCTTC

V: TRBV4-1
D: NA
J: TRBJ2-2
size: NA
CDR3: CASSQVATGELFF
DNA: TGCGCCAGCAGCCAAGTGGCCACCGGGGAGCTGTTTTTT

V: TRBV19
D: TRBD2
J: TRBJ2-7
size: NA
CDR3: CASARAGGSYEQYF
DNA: TGTGCCAGTGCACGCGCGGGGGGTAGCTACGAGCAGTACTTC

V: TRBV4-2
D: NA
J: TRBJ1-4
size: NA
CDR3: CASSLMGGTGEKLFF
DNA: TGTGCCAGCAGCCTGATGGGGGGGACCGGCGAAAAACTGTTTTTT

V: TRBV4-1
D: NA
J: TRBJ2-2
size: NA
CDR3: CASSQAFRNTGELFF
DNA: TGCGCCAGCAGCCAAGCCTTCAGGAACACCGGGGAGCTGTTTTTT

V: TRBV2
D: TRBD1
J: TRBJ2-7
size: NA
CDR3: CAGRSGTGLKGQYF
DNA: TGTGCCGGCCGCTCCGGGACAGGACTTAAGGGGCAGTACTTC

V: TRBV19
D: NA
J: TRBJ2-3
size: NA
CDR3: CASSINSGADVYF
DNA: TGTGCCAGTAGTATAAACTCGGGAGCCGACGTGTATTTT